The 9 T cell receptor beta chains below were found in one sample sequenced in a study of blood T cell repertoires in COVID-19. Using immunoSEQ multiplex PCR, the repertoire was profiled, and TCRdb retains in-frame clones only, with some absent. The data hold 100,000 to 150,000 clones, with less than 90% observed a single time. The sequencing input was peripheral blood. These receptors all stem from a woman aged 25 to 39 who had recovered from COVID-19.

As DNA, the CDR3 is TGTGCCAGCAGGGGGGACAGAAGCTATGGCTACACCTTC. It codes for CASRGDRSYGYTF. This sequence joins TRBV6-5 and TRBJ1-2; 7 nucleotides match TRBD1. Germline values: CDR1 MNHEY, CDR2 SVGAGI. The CDR3 contains 13 residues. Trimming cost V 6 bases and J 4 bases; bases outside gene matches: 5.

This clone was recorded once. The J gene is TRBJ1-4, the V gene TRBV4-2; D unresolved. CDR3 length: 17 residues. Germline lookup yields CDR1 LGHNA and CDR2 YNFKEQ. The V gene lost 1 base and the J gene lost 3 bases, with 15 bases spanning the gap. The CDR3 region has the DNA TGTGCCAGCAGCCAAGCTCCCTCCGGTAGCTCTAATGAAAAACTGTTTTTT. It codes for CASSQAPSGSSNEKLFF.

The chain carries TRBV5-4 and TRBJ2-3, with 8 bases that match TRBD1. CDR3 size: 18 residues. After removal of 4 bases from V and 2 bases from J, the junction contained 15 bases not matched to a gene. Germline V gene data show CDR1 as SGHNT and CDR2 as YYREEE (reference sequence). CDR3 sequence: CASSAPGRGPPPTDTQYF. The CDR3 nucleotides are TGTGCCAGCAGCGCCCCCGGCAGGGGGCCACCCCCCACAGATACGCAGTATTTT.

This sequence joins TRBV6-5 and TRBJ1-1; the D gene is possibly TRBD1 (5 bases). Germline loops: CDR1 MNHEY, CDR2 SVGAGI. Deletions cut 6 bases from V and 1 base from J, with 15 bases between. The CDR3 spans 15 residues. DNA for the CDR3: TGTGCCAGCAGGCGACGGGACTTGGGGAACACTGAAGCTTTCTTT. Amino acid sequence: CASRRRDLGNTEAFF.

The J gene is TRBJ2-2, the V gene TRBV7-2, with 7 bases matching TRBD1. The CDR3 runs to 12 residues. Germline assignment: CDR1 SGHTA and CDR2 FQGNSA. Unmatched junction bases numbered 7, after V lost 6 bases and J lost 12 bases. The CDR3: CASSSDRAKLFF. In DNA form, the CDR3 reads TGTGCCAGCAGTTCCGACAGGGCGAAGCTGTTTTTT. Using reference TRBV7-2 and TRBJ2-2 for the parts outside the CDR3, the full variable domain is GAGVSQSPSNKVTEKGKDVELRCDPISGHTALYWYRQSLGQGLEFLIYFQGNSAPDKSGLPSDRFSAERTGGSVSTLTIQRTQQEDSAVYLCASSSDRAKLFFGEGSRLTVL.

This clone was counted once. The chain couples TRBV19 to TRBJ2-7, with 7 bases lining up with TRBD2. V lost 2 bases and J lost 3; bases outside the gene matches: 7. The V gene's germline CDR1 is LNHDA and CDR2 SQIVND (reference sequence). CDR3 length equals 15 residues. The CDR3 DNA follows: TGTGCCAGTAGTATAACTGGGGGGGAAGGCTACGAGCAGTACTTC. Its translation: CASSITGGEGYEQYF.

The chain joins TRBV4-1 to TRBJ1-2, with D possibly TRBD1 on 6 matching bases. Trimming pared 0 bases from V and 4 bases from J, leaving 18 bases between. The CDR3 totals 17 residues. Germline V gives CDR1 MGHRA, CDR2 YSYEKL. CDR3 DNA sequence: TGCGCCAGCAGCCAAGATCCTCAGGGGTTGAATAGCTATGGCTACACCTTC. Protein: CASSQDPQGLNSYGYTF.

The chain employs TRBV6-4 and TRBJ2-1; 11 positions match TRBD2. This CDR3 has 15 amino acids. With V trimmed by 1 base and J by 9 bases, 5 bases remained unmatched. Germline assignment: CDR1 MRHNA and CDR2 SNTAGT. The chain's CDR3 is CASSDLAGGPGEQFF. CDR3 coding DNA: TGTGCCAGCAGTGACTTAGCGGGGGGGCCGGGTGAGCAGTTCTTC.

The chain couples TRBV9 to TRBJ1-6; 8 bases fit TRBD1. CDR3 length: 17 amino acids. CDR1 is SGDLS and CDR2 is YYNGEE in the germline V gene. V dropped 3 bases and J dropped 7; count of bases not matched to a gene: 12. The DNA of the CDR3 is TGTGCCAGCAGCGGTCAGGGGGCGTCAAGTCTCAATTCACCCCTCCACTTT. Protein: CASSGQGASSLNSPLHF.